These 9 T cell receptor beta chains share one sample of origin, sequenced in a study of OX40 agonist ivuxolimab in advanced cancers. Data came from immunoSEQ multiplex PCR; TCRdb stores just in-frame clones and leaves some out. This table holds under 90,000 clones, 93% found once. The starting material was CD4+ or CD8+ T cells sorted from blood, obtained in a trial of the OX40 agonist ivuxolimab. These receptors originate from an adult with an advanced solid tumor such as melanoma, head and neck, liver or kidney cancer.

This chain links TRBV11-2 with TRBJ2-7; D gene ambiguous. Germline assignment: CDR1 SGHAT and CDR2 FQNNGV. The CDR3 is made up of 12 amino acids. Trimming shortened V by 4 bases and J by 5 bases, and 9 bases separated the two germline ends. The CDR3 loop is CASSSPTDEQYF. The CDR3 coding sequence is TGTGCCAGCAGCTCCCCGACGGACGAGCAGTACTTC.

This clone was counted once. At one end, the junction sequence differs from germline, possibly due to a read error. This chain uses TRBV7-7 with TRBJ2-2, with 10 bases that match TRBD2. Germline V gene sequence: CDR1 SSHAT, CDR2 FNYEAQ (reference sequence). CDR3 length: 16 residues. The chain's CDR3 is CASSLVAGGFTGELFF. CDR3 DNA: TGTGCTAGCAGCTTAGTAGCGGGAGGATTCACCGGGGAGCTGTTTTTT.

The rearrangement links TRBV2 to TRBJ1-3; D not certain. CDR1 and CDR2 (germline): SNHLY, FYNNEI. V lost 2 bases and J lost 0, with 8 bases in between. The CDR3 is 15 residues long. The CDR3 sequence: CASSEFYSSGNTIYF. For the CDR3, the DNA is TGTGCCAGCAGTGAATTCTACAGCTCTGGAAACACCATATATTTT.

The chain employs TRBV7-9 and TRBJ2-3; 9 bases are a match to TRBD2. J lost 2 bases, V lost 1 base, and 4 bases had no gene match. The CDR3 totals 16 residues. In germline, CDR1 is SEHNR, CDR2 FQNEAQ (reference sequence). DNA for the CDR3: TGTGCCAGCAGCTTAGAGACTAGCGGTTCCACAGATACGCAGTATTTT. Protein sequence: CASSLETSGSTDTQYF.

The rearrangement uses TRBV28 and TRBJ2-7; D might be TRBD2 (6 bases). The CDR3 loop spans 15 amino acids. Germline V gene data show CDR1 as MDHEN and CDR2 as SYDVKM. V shed 0 bases and J shed 1 base, with 10 bases lying between them. The CDR3, as DNA: TGTGCCAGCAGTTTATGGTTGGGGGGTTCCTACGAGCAGTACTTC. The encoded protein is CASSLWLGGSYEQYF.

The chain couples TRBV29-1 to TRBJ2-7; 7 nucleotides match TRBD1. CDR1 SQVTM and CDR2 ANQGSEA come from the germline V gene. With 5 bases clipped from V and 6 bases from J, the junction kept 4 bases outside the gene matches. The CDR3 consists of 11 residues. DNA of the CDR3: TGCAGCGTTCGACAGGGAGTCGAGCAGTACTTC. It yields the protein CSVRQGVEQYF.

This rearrangement joins TRBV19 to TRBJ1-1; TRBD1 is a possible D gene (6 bases). Germline lookup yields CDR1 LNHDA and CDR2 SQIVND (reference sequence). V was cut by 5 bases and J by 0 bases, with 16 bases left in between. The CDR3 has 16 residues. The CDR3 is CASSRGGPLMNTEAFF. In nucleotides, the CDR3 is TGTGCCAGTAGTCGGGGGGGGCCCCTCATGAACACTGAAGCTTTCTTT.

The chain carries TRBV4-3 and TRBJ2-7, with D possibly TRBD1 on 6 matching bases. The CDR3 runs to 17 residues. Germline lookup yields CDR1 LGHNA and CDR2 YSLEER. Trimming stripped 2 bases from V and 1 base from J, with 18 bases between. CDR3 protein: CASSQSVGRGVSYEQYF. The CDR3 bases are TGCGCCAGCAGCCAATCGGTAGGCAGGGGAGTTTCCTACGAGCAGTACTTC.

The gene calls are TRBV7-9 and TRBJ2-7; 7 nucleotides line up with TRBD1. CDR1 and CDR2 (germline): SEHNR, FQNEAQ (reference sequence). The CDR3 is 15 residues long. V lost 5 bases, J lost 1 base, and 8 bases stayed unmatched. This CDR3 is CASSQGQFRSYEQYF. DNA of the CDR3: TGTGCCAGCAGCCAGGGACAGTTTAGGTCCTACGAGCAGTACTTC.